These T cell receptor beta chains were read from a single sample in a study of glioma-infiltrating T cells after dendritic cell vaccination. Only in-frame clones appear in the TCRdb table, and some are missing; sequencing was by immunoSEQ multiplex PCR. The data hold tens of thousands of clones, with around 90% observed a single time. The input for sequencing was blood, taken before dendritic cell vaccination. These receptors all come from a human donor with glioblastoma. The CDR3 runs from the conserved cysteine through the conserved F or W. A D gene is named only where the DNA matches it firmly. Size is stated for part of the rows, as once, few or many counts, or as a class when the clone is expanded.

CDR3: CASRPTGYYGYTF
DNA: TGTGCCAGCAGGCCCACAGGGTACTATGGCTACACCTTC
J: TRBJ1-2
length: 13
V: TRBV6-5
D: -
size: -

CDR3: CASSSRTSGYEQYF
DNA: TGTGCCAGCAGCTCCCGGACTAGCGGCTACGAGCAGTACTTC
J: TRBJ2-7
length: 14
V: TRBV7-8
D: TRBD2
size: -

CDR3: CASRRLETNTGELFF
DNA: TGTGCCAGTAGAAGACTAGAGACGAACACCGGGGAGCTGTTTTTT
J: TRBJ2-2
length: 15
V: TRBV19
D: -
size: -

CDR3: CASSLEASGPQETQYF
DNA: TGCGCCAGCAGCTTGGAGGCTAGCGGACCCCAAGAGACCCAGTACTTC
J: TRBJ2-5
length: 16
V: TRBV5-1
D: TRBD2
size: -

CDR3: CASSNLTEYNSPLHF
DNA: TGTGCCAGCAGTAACTTGACAGAATATAATTCACCCCTCCACTTT
J: TRBJ1-6
length: 15
V: TRBV5-4
D: -
size: -

CDR3: CASQDRGRRTEAFF
DNA: TGTGCCAGTCAGGACAGGGGGCGCAGAACTGAAGCTTTCTTT
J: TRBJ1-1
length: 14
V: TRBV19
D: TRBD1
size: -

CDR3: CASSRTVNYGYTF
DNA: TGTGCCAGCAGTCGGACAGTGAACTATGGCTACACCTTC
J: TRBJ1-2
length: 13
V: TRBV6-5
D: -
size: -

CDR3: CASSLQGNTEAFF
DNA: TGTGCCAGCAGCCTACAGGGGAACACTGAAGCTTTCTTT
J: TRBJ1-1
length: 13
V: TRBV14
D: -
size: -

CDR3: CASSVDRASGNQPQHF
DNA: TGTGCCAGTAGTGTTGACAGGGCTTCTGGCAATCAGCCCCAGCATTTT
J: TRBJ1-5
length: 16
V: TRBV19
D: TRBD1
size: -

CDR3: CASSKGNLNEKLFF
DNA: TGTGCCAGCAGCAAGGGGAACCTTAATGAAAAACTGTTTTTT
J: TRBJ1-4
length: 14
V: TRBV11-2
D: -
size: -

CDR3: CATTSGNTEAFF
DNA: TGCGCCACCACCTCAGGGAACACTGAAGCTTTCTTT
J: TRBJ1-1
length: 12
V: TRBV10-2
D: -
size: -

CDR3: CASSSSGTGGTGELFF
DNA: TGTGCCAGCAGCTCCTCCGGGACAGGGGGCACCGGGGAGCTGTTTTTT
J: TRBJ2-2
length: 16
V: TRBV9
D: TRBD1
size: few

CDR3: CASSLLGGYNEQFF
DNA: TGTGCCAGCAGCTTGCTCGGCGGCTACAATGAGCAGTTCTTC
J: TRBJ2-1
length: 14
V: TRBV27
D: -
size: -

CDR3: CASSVRGAYEQYF
DNA: TGTGCCAGCAGTGTGCGGGGAGCCTACGAGCAGTACTTC
J: TRBJ2-7
length: 13
V: TRBV6-1
D: -
size: -

CDR3: CASSSRTSGGETQYF
DNA: TGTGCCAGCAGCTCAAGGACTAGCGGGGGGGAGACCCAGTACTTC
J: TRBJ2-5
length: 15
V: TRBV5-4
D: TRBD2
size: -

CDR3: CASSHDSAYNEQFF
DNA: TGTGCCAGCAGCCATGACAGCGCCTACAATGAGCAGTTCTTC
J: TRBJ2-1
length: 14
V: TRBV11-3
D: -
size: once

CDR3: CASSKGRFGETQYF
DNA: TGTGCCAGCAGCAAAGGCAGGTTTGGAGAGACCCAGTACTTC
J: TRBJ2-5
length: 14
V: TRBV7-3
D: -
size: -

CDR3: CATSSTGTGAEQYF
DNA: TGTGCCACCAGCAGTACCGGGACAGGGGCCGAGCAGTACTTC
J: TRBJ2-7
length: 14
V: TRBV15
D: TRBD1
size: once

CDR3: CASSVAGVDTGELFF
DNA: TGCGCCAGCAGCGTTGCGGGGGTGGACACCGGGGAGCTGTTTTTT
J: TRBJ2-2
length: 15
V: TRBV5-1
D: TRBD2
size: -

CDR3: CASSSYGTSGTLYNEQFF
DNA: TGTGCCAGCAGTTCATACGGGACTAGCGGGACCCTCTACAATGAGCAGTTCTTC
J: TRBJ2-1
length: 18
V: TRBV27
D: TRBD2
size: -

CDR3: CASSSPGGTGELFF
DNA: TGTGCCAGCAGTTCCCCAGGGGGCACCGGGGAGCTGTTTTTT
J: TRBJ2-2
length: 14
V: TRBV28
D: TRBD1
size: -

CDR3: CASSTGLAGKVQYF
DNA: TGTGCCAGTAGTACGGGACTAGCGGGGAAGGTGCAGTACTTC
J: TRBJ2-7
length: 14
V: TRBV19
D: TRBD2
size: -

CDR3: CACPTVTNYGYTF
DNA: TGTGCCTGCCCGACAGTCACTAACTATGGCTACACCTTC
J: TRBJ1-2
length: 13
V: TRBV30
D: -
size: -

CDR3: CASTKRGAVRSTDTQYF
DNA: TGTGCCAGTACCAAACGCGGGGCTGTCCGTAGCACAGATACGCAGTATTTT
J: TRBJ2-3
length: 17
V: TRBV19
D: -
size: -

CDR3: CASSSGQASGRQSSYEQYF
DNA: TGTGCCAGCAGCAGCGGCCAGGCTAGCGGGAGGCAGAGCTCCTACGAGCAGTACTTC
J: TRBJ2-7
length: 19
V: TRBV21-1
D: -
size: once

CDR3: CASRSGGANGGELFF
DNA: TGTGCCAGCAGGAGCGGGGGGGCCAATGGCGGGGAGCTGTTTTTT
J: TRBJ2-2
length: 15
V: TRBV6-5
D: TRBD2
size: -

CDR3: CASSPDRGFRETQYF
DNA: TGTGCCAGCAGCCCGGACAGGGGGTTTCGAGAGACCCAGTACTTC
J: TRBJ2-5
length: 15
V: TRBV7-9
D: TRBD1
size: -

CDR3: CASNRGVNQPQHF
DNA: TGTGCCAGCAACCGGGGGGTTAATCAGCCCCAGCATTTT
J: TRBJ1-5
length: 13
V: TRBV7-9
D: -
size: few

CDR3: CASSVVSEGNTEAFF
DNA: TGTGCCAGCAGCGTAGTTTCCGAGGGGAACACTGAAGCTTTCTTT
J: TRBJ1-1
length: 15
V: TRBV9
D: -
size: -

CDR3: CASSQPDLGKNAEAFF
DNA: TGTGCCAGCAGCCAACCTGATCTCGGGAAAAATGCTGAAGCTTTCTTT
J: TRBJ1-1
length: 16
V: TRBV7-9
D: -
size: -

CDR3: CASSIEGGQEAFF
DNA: TGTGCCAGTAGTATCGAGGGGGGACAGGAAGCTTTCTTT
J: TRBJ1-1
length: 13
V: TRBV19
D: TRBD1
size: once